One sample yielded the 32 T cell receptor beta chains listed below, sequenced in a study of CD8 T cells in Susac syndrome. When the RNA was reverse transcribed, random hexamers were used with an input of about 0.5 to 1 ug. TCRdb analysed the immunoSEQ multiplex PCR reads with MiXCR anew, one entry per CDR3 protein. The sample holds roughly 180,000 distinct CDR3 sequences, approximately 93% seen once. The sequenced sample was CD4+ T cells from PBMCs. Every receptor here comes from a human donor with multiple sclerosis.

The rearrangement uses TRBV30 and TRBJ1-2; D is perhaps TRBD1 (6 bases). V shed 4 bases and J shed 0 bases, with 21 bases lying between them. The V gene's germline CDR1 is GTSNPN and CDR2 SVGIG (reference sequence). There are 17 residues in the CDR3. The CDR3 DNA reads as TGTGCCTGGAACCTAAGACAGGTTGGAACTGCTAACTATGGCTACACCTTC. Amino acids: CAWNLRQVGTANYGYTF.

The V call is TRBV28, the J call TRBJ1-5; the D is unclear. This CDR3 spans 15 amino acids. V was cut by 7 bases and J by 3 bases, with 16 bases left in between. Germline V gene sequence: CDR1 MDHEN, CDR2 SYDVKM. CDR3 in amino acids: CASTGLGQYNQPQHF. The CDR3 region has the DNA TGTGCCAGCACGGGGTTAGGGCAGTACAATCAGCCCCAGCATTTT. Together with reference TRBV28 and TRBJ1-5, the CDR3 gives the full variable domain: DVKVTQSSRYLVKRTGEKVFLECVQDMDHENMFWYRQDPGLGLRLIYFSYDVKMKEKGDIPEGYSVSREKKERFSLILESASTNQTSMYLCASTGLGQYNQPQHFGDGTRLSIL.

This clonotype has a single count. The V and J genes are TRBV4-1 and TRBJ2-1, with 8 nucleotides matching TRBD2. J gave up 2 bases and V 1 base, and 4 bases lay outside the gene matches. Germline loops: CDR1 MGHRA, CDR2 YSYEKL. The CDR3 consists of 16 residues. DNA for the CDR3: TGCGCCAGCAGCCAAGTCGGGAGGGCCACCTACAATGAGCAGTTCTTC. The encoded protein is CASSQVGRATYNEQFF.

CDR3 loop: CASSVAGGGGGAYEQYF. DNA of the CDR3: TGTGCCAGCAGCGTAGCAGGTGGAGGAGGCGGGGCCTACGAGCAGTACTTC. The rearrangement joins TRBV9 to TRBJ2-7; TRBD2 is a possible D gene (6 bases). This CDR3 has 17 amino acids. V lost 0 bases and J lost 2, with 18 bases in between. Per the germline V gene, CDR1 is SGDLS and CDR2 is YYNGEE.

The rearrangement links TRBV27 to TRBJ1-2; a possible D gene is TRBD1 (5 bases). V was clipped by 3 bases and J by 7 bases, with 21 bases between them. The length of the CDR3 is 16 residues. CDR1 and CDR2 from the germline V gene are MNHEY and SMNVEV (reference sequence). Here the CDR3 DNA reads TGTGCCAGCAGTTTCCTTCGACCCGGGGGGGTGTTTGGCTACACCTTC. It encodes CASSFLRPGGVFGYTF.

The chain is built from TRBV6-5 and TRBJ1-1; D ambiguous. V lost 5 bases, J lost 1 base, and 14 bases lay in between. The CDR3 contains 15 residues. Per the germline V gene, CDR1 is MNHEY and CDR2 is SVGAGI. CDR3 sequence reads: CASSTSDRGNTEAFF. The CDR3 coding sequence is TGTGCCAGCAGTACCTCGGACCGGGGGAACACTGAAGCTTTCTTT.

The chain couples TRBV9 to TRBJ2-1; D not certain. This CDR3 is built from 16 residues. Germline CDR1 and CDR2: SGDLS and YYNGEE. The ends were cut back, 4 bases at V and 0 bases at J, with 14 bases in the middle. The CDR3 sequence is CASSLGVGLSYNEQFF. The CDR3, as DNA: TGTGCCAGCAGCCTAGGCGTGGGTCTCTCCTACAATGAGCAGTTCTTC.

The V gene is TRBV6-1, the J gene TRBJ2-4; TRBD2 is a possible D gene (5 bases). The germline V and J ends were trimmed by 1 base and 9 bases, with 13 bases remaining between them. Looked up from germline, CDR1 is MNHNS and CDR2 is SASEGT. The CDR3 has 14 amino acids. The CDR3 coding sequence is TGTGCCAGCAGTGAAGACGGGGTATTGGGCATTCAGTACTTC. Translation: CASSEDGVLGIQYF.

The chain has TRBV5-1 and TRBJ1-3; D may be TRBD1 (6 bases). Looked up from germline, CDR1 is SGHRS and CDR2 is YFSETQ. V lost 2 bases and J lost 4, with 13 bases in between. The CDR3 contains 15 residues. The CDR3 bases are TGCGCCAGCAGCTTACAGGGTTCGTCGGGAAACACCATATATTTT. This sequence encodes CASSLQGSSGNTIYF.

V usage is TRBV6-1 and J usage is TRBJ2-4, with 7 positions matching TRBD1. The CDR3 sequence is 18 residues long. V lost 6 bases and J lost 0; bases outside the gene matches: 14. Looked up from germline, CDR1 is MNHNS and CDR2 is SASEGT. The CDR3 DNA is TGTGCCAGCAGCCGGGACAGCCTCCAGCTACTAGCCAAAAACATTCAGTACTTC. Translating gives CASSRDSLQLLAKNIQYF.

The rearrangement links TRBV10-3 to TRBJ2-5; no firm D call. Germline V gives CDR1 ENHRY, CDR2 SYGVKD. This CDR3 is built from 13 residues. V was shortened by 11 bases and J by 1 base, with 14 bases between the two germline ends. CDR3 in DNA: TGTGCCTCCTCCCCCCCCCTCCAAGAGACCCAGTACTTC. It is translated as CASSPPLQETQYF.

This chain joins TRBV2 and TRBJ1-2; D perhaps matches TRBD1 (6 bases). With 5 bases removed from V and 6 bases from J, the gap between germline ends came to 16 bases. The germline V gene encodes CDR1 SNHLY and CDR2 FYNNEI. The CDR3 is 14 residues long. The CDR3 spells CASSMNRDSHGYTF. The CDR3 DNA reads TGTGCCAGCAGTATGAACAGGGACTCCCATGGCTACACCTTC.

J is TRBJ1-6 and V is TRBV30; D unresolved. The CDR3 consists of 12 residues. In germline, CDR1 is GTSNPN, CDR2 SVGIG (reference sequence). Trimming shortened V by 4 bases and J by 10 bases, and 11 bases separated the two germline ends. CDR3 residues: CAWTRRGSPLHF. Here the CDR3 DNA reads TGTGCCTGGACCAGGAGAGGATCACCCCTCCACTTT. The full variable domain, with the rest looked up from reference TRBV30 and TRBJ1-6, is SQTIHQWPATLVQPVGSPLSLECTVEGTSNPNLYWYRQAAGRGLQLLFYSVGIGQISSEVPQNLSASRPQDRQFILSSKKLLLSDSGFYLCAWTRRGSPLHFGNGTRLTVT.

V is TRBV3-1 and J is TRBJ1-5, with 10 bases identical to TRBD1. J lost 0 bases, V lost 5 bases, and 4 bases had no gene match. The germline V gene has CDR1 LGHDT and CDR2 YNNKEL (reference sequence). CDR3 length: 16 amino acids. The CDR3 coding sequence is TGTGCCAGCAGCTCGGGACAGGGGTATAGCAATCAGCCCCAGCATTTT. Its protein product is CASSSGQGYSNQPQHF.

V usage is TRBV30 and J usage is TRBJ1-2, with a possible D match to TRBD1 (5 bases). The CDR3 is 14 amino acids. V was pared by 2 bases and J by 3 bases, with 13 bases between. Per germline, CDR1 GTSNPN and CDR2 SVGIG (reference sequence). The CDR3: CAWSSPGSDYGYTF. The CDR3 DNA reads TGTGCCTGGAGTAGTCCAGGGTCGGACTATGGCTACACCTTC.

The chain links TRBV3-1 to TRBJ1-1, with 7 bases identical to TRBD1. Trimming removed 4 bases from V and 2 bases from J; junction bases left unmatched: 10. Germline values: CDR1 LGHDT, CDR2 YNNKEL (reference sequence). The CDR3 covers 16 residues. The CDR3 coding sequence is TGTGCCAGCAGCCCCCGGACAGGATTTTCCAACACTGAAGCTTTCTTT. Encoded protein: CASSPRTGFSNTEAFF.

The chain is built from TRBV6-1 and TRBJ1-4; TRBD1 aligns across 12 bases. The junction had 14 bases not matched to a gene; V was cut back by 7 bases and J by 2 bases. There are 19 residues in the CDR3. Per germline, CDR1 MNHNS and CDR2 SASEGT. CDR3 protein: CASTHGTGGLLATNEKLFF. The CDR3 nucleotides are TGTGCCAGCACCCACGGGACAGGGGGCCTCCTTGCTACTAATGAAAAACTGTTTTTT.

This chain joins TRBV4-1 and TRBJ2-5, with D perhaps TRBD1 (6 bases). V lost 1 base and J lost 5, with 14 bases in between. There are 15 residues in the CDR3. CDR1 and CDR2 (germline): MGHRA, YSYEKL. The CDR3 coding sequence is TGCGCCAGCAGCCAAGGGCAGGGGATGCGGGAGACCCAGTACTTC. Its protein is CASSQGQGMRETQYF.

J is TRBJ2-1 and V is TRBV14; the D gene is possibly TRBD2 (5 bases). The CDR3 contains 15 residues. Germline V gene lookup returns CDR1 SGHDN and CDR2 FVKESK. The germline V and J ends were trimmed by 6 bases and 7 bases, with 19 bases remaining between them. This CDR3 is CASSRGRGGNNEQFF. The CDR3 DNA reads TGTGCCAGCAGTCGGGGTCGGGGTGGCAATAATGAGCAGTTCTTC.

V is TRBV28 and J is TRBJ2-7; D call uncertain. Trimming pared 6 bases from V and 4 bases from J, leaving 13 bases between. Germline V lookup: CDR1 MDHEN, CDR2 SYDVKM. CDR3 length: 13 residues. The CDR3 nucleotides read TGTGCCAGCAGCTCCCTTCACAATTACGAGCAGTACTTC. Translated: CASSSLHNYEQYF.

DNA for the CDR3: TGTGCCAGCAGTTCCAACTCGTGGAAACAAGGTGGCTACACCTTC. This translates into CASSSNSWKQGGYTF. The rearrangement links TRBV6-2 or TRBV6-3 to TRBJ1-2; D is unresolved. Trimming stripped 4 bases from V and 7 bases from J, with 19 bases between. The CDR3 is 15 residues long. Germline CDR1 and CDR2: MNHEY and SVGEGT.

The chain combines TRBV12-3 or TRBV12-4 with TRBJ2-1, with 7 bases aligning to TRBD2. The length of the CDR3 is 15 residues. V was pared by 7 bases and J by 6 bases, with 12 bases of the junction left unmatched. CDR3 sequence: CASTPWGGLGNEQFF. CDR3 sequence (DNA): TGTGCCAGCACCCCCTGGGGGGGGTTGGGCAATGAGCAGTTCTTC.

V and J are TRBV28 and TRBJ1-5; 9 nucleotides line up with TRBD1. Per germline, CDR1 MDHEN and CDR2 SYDVKM. The CDR3 is made up of 18 amino acids. V lost 5 bases to trimming and J lost 0 bases; unmatched junction nucleotides: 11. The CDR3 region is CASSPGGQGSYSNQPQHF. The CDR3 DNA reads as TGTGCCAGCAGTCCGGGTGGACAGGGGAGTTATAGCAATCAGCCCCAGCATTTT.

This clonotype was detected only once. This chain uses TRBV6-1 with TRBJ2-7; 11 bases agree with TRBD2. This CDR3 contains 15 residues. The V gene's germline CDR1 is MNHNS and CDR2 SASEGT. After removal of 4 bases from V and 2 bases from J, the junction contained 4 bases not matched to a gene. The CDR3: CASSGIAGGAYEQYF. The CDR3 coding sequence is TGTGCCAGCAGTGGAATAGCGGGAGGGGCCTACGAGCAGTACTTC.

J is TRBJ2-3 and V is TRBV2; D remains unclear. The V end lost 4 bases, the J end lost 0 bases, and 8 bases lay between the germline ends. Germline V gene sequence: CDR1 SNHLY, CDR2 FYNNEI. The CDR3 is 14 amino acids. The CDR3 loop reads CASSVLISTDTQYF. The CDR3 DNA follows: TGTGCCAGCAGTGTGTTAATAAGCACAGATACGCAGTATTTT.

The chain combines TRBV28 with TRBJ2-7, with D tentatively TRBD2 (6 bases). This CDR3 contains 13 residues. Trimming shortened V by 6 bases and J by 3 bases, and 12 bases separated the two germline ends. Germline V gene data show CDR1 as MDHEN and CDR2 as SYDVKM. The CDR3 nucleotides read TGTGCCAGCAGAGTAGCGGACTTCTACGAGCAGTACTTC. It yields the protein CASRVADFYEQYF.

This clonotype was recorded once. The CDR3 reads CASSLQVSSYEQYF. DNA for the CDR3: TGCGCCAGCAGCTTACAGGTTAGCTCCTACGAGCAGTACTTC. V is TRBV5-1 and J is TRBJ2-7, with TRBD1 as a possible D gene (5 bases). Germline loops: CDR1 SGHRS, CDR2 YFSETQ. V shed 2 bases and J shed 0 bases, with 9 bases lying between them. The CDR3 spans 14 residues.

The CDR3 is CSVETGGRTEAFF. DNA of the CDR3: TGCAGCGTTGAAACAGGGGGCAGGACTGAAGCTTTCTTT. This chain connects TRBV29-1 to TRBJ1-1; 9 bases agree with TRBD1. The V gene end was trimmed by 2 bases and the J gene end by 5 bases; junction bases not matched to a gene: 3. Germline CDR1 is SQVTM and CDR2 is ANQGSEA. The CDR3 consists of 13 residues.

V and J are TRBV18 and TRBJ2-7, with D perhaps matching TRBD2 (5 bases). Germline CDR1 and CDR2: KGHSH and LQKENI. The CDR3 is made up of 15 amino acids. Deletions cut 4 bases from V and 3 bases from J, with 16 bases between. The DNA of the CDR3 is TGTGCCAGCTCACGTCAAGCGGCGGCCGGCTACGAGCAGTACTTC. Its translation: CASSRQAAAGYEQYF.

V is TRBV5-1 and J is TRBJ1-6, with 8 bases that match TRBD1. The CDR3 has 15 residues. Looked up from germline, CDR1 is SGHRS and CDR2 is YFSETQ. V lost 1 base to trimming and J lost 14 bases; unmatched junction nucleotides: 11. CDR3: CASSLLGQEEGSLHF. The CDR3 region has the DNA TGCGCCAGCAGCTTGCTGGGACAGGAGGAAGGATCCCTCCACTTT.

The CDR3 DNA reads TGTGCCAGCAGGACGGCGGGACAGCACTACGAGCAGTACTTC. This translates into CASRTAGQHYEQYF. The rearrangement uses TRBV13 and TRBJ2-7; D might be TRBD1 (7 bases). V lost 6 bases and J lost 3, with 15 bases in between. Germline V gene lookup returns CDR1 PRHDT and CDR2 FYEKMQ (reference sequence). The CDR3 covers 14 residues.

The V and J genes are TRBV6-1 and TRBJ2-2, with D maybe TRBD1 (5 bases). The germline gives CDR1 MNHNS, CDR2 SASEGT. Trimming removed 5 bases from V and 3 bases from J, with 10 bases in between. CDR3 size: 14 residues. CDR3 loop: CASSLTGYTGELFF. The CDR3 DNA reads as TGTGCCAGCAGTCTCACAGGATACACCGGGGAGCTGTTTTTT.